This TCR beta chain is drawn from a study of cytomegalovirus exposure and HLA in healthy donors. CDR1 and CDR2 (germline): SGHDT, YYEEEE. V lost 4 bases, J lost 1 base, and 4 bases stayed unmatched. The CDR3 is 15 residues long. PCR involved 60 Vbeta and 13 Jbeta primers. The repertoire was sequenced with immunoSEQ multiplex PCR; TCRdb's copy has only in-frame clones and lacks some. The sample lists about 80,000 clones, around 80% seen once, with 2.5% in the top ten. This TCR was recovered from a young man in good health and CMV-seronegative. The sequenced material came from PBMCs. V usage is TRBV5-6 and J usage is TRBJ2-2, with 7 bases matching TRBD1. In DNA form, the CDR3 reads TGTGCCAGCAGCCAGGGACAGCTGAACACCGGGGAGCTGTTTTTT. It specifies CASSQGQLNTGELFF.